This T cell receptor (beta chain) was captured in a study of blood T cell repertoires in COVID-19. For the study at large: PBMCs, B-cell-depleted T cells, or T cells provided the cDNA or gDNA that made up the material.

Participant ages covered 18 to 89 years across around 22 US areas. Recovery among Cohort 3 donors was established by two negative PCRs, clearance, or symptom resolution. Clones were sequenced by immunoSEQ multiplex PCR, and TCRdb holds only the in-frame ones, with some missing. The sample records roughly 150,000 clones, roughly 80% being singletons. This CDR3 comprises 16 residues. Germline CDR1 and CDR2: SGHRS and YFSETQ. J gave up 5 bases and V 0 bases, and 7 bases lay outside the gene matches. Input material: PBMCs or T cells enriched from blood (not recorded which). The J gene is TRBJ2-3, the V gene TRBV5-1, with TRBD2 matching 9 bases. This receptor was taken from a woman aged 40 to 49 who had recovered from COVID-19. In DNA, the CDR3 is TGCGCCAGCAGCTTGGATGGCGGGGGGGCCATAGATACGCAGTATTTT. As protein: CASSLDGGGAIDTQYF. Variable domain in full (rest from reference TRBV5-1 and TRBJ2-3): KAGVTQTPRYLIKTRGQQVTLSCSPISGHRSVSWYQQTPGQGLQFLFEYFSETQRNKGNFPGRFSGRQFSNSRSEMNVSTLELGDSALYLCASSLDGGGAIDTQYFGPGTRLTVL.